The 10 T cell receptor beta chains in this list originate from one sample, sequenced in a study of T-cell memory formation after mild COVID-19. A single record per CDR3 protein comes from TCRdb applying MiXCR to the 5' RACE reads. The table includes over 350,000 distinct CDR3 sequences, approximately 24% detected once. The sequenced sample consisted of PBMCs or a T cell subset sorted from them (not recorded which). These receptors were collected from an adult woman who had mild COVID-19 (a few samples of this study predate the infection). Cell type and time point are not known.

This rearrangement joins TRBV7-2 to TRBJ2-7; D tentatively reads TRBD1 or TRBD2 (6 bases each). Germline V gene lookup returns CDR1 SGHTA and CDR2 FQGNSA. V lost 5 bases and J 3 bases, leaving 17 bases between the germline ends. The CDR3 is 15 amino acids. The CDR3 loop reads CASSQSWGDNYEQYF. The CDR3 nucleotides are TGTGCCAGCAGCCAATCCTGGGGGGACAACTACGAGCAGTACTTC.

The V call is TRBV29-1, the J call TRBJ2-1, with 9 bases aligning to TRBD1. This CDR3 has 15 amino acids. Germline CDR1 reads SQVTM; CDR2 reads ANQGSEA. V was pared by 1 base and J by 5 bases, with 6 bases of the junction left unmatched. CDR3 protein: CSVEGGDREDNEQFF. In DNA, the CDR3 is TGCAGCGTTGAAGGGGGGGACAGGGAAGACAATGAGCAGTTCTTC.

The table lists this clonotype with a few counts. The chain carries TRBV9 and TRBJ2-1, with D possibly being TRBD1 (6 bases). The CDR3 spans 15 residues. V gave up 3 bases and J gave up 9 bases, with 19 bases separating them. The germline V gene encodes CDR1 SGDLS and CDR2 YYNGEE. The CDR3 region is CASSANQLQGAEQFF. As DNA, the CDR3 is TGTGCCAGCAGCGCCAACCAGCTACAGGGCGCTGAGCAGTTCTTC.

The V gene is TRBV5-5, the J gene TRBJ2-6, with unresolved D. Germline V CDR1 and CDR2: SGHKS, YYEKEE (reference sequence). CDR3 length: 15 amino acids. The V gene lost 4 bases and the J gene lost 4 bases, with 12 bases spanning the gap. The DNA for the CDR3 is TGTGCCAGCAGCCCCCTGGCTGTGGGGGCCAACGTCCTGACTTTC. It is translated as CASSPLAVGANVLTF.

J is TRBJ1-1 and V is TRBV7-9; D remains unclear. V lost 1 base, J lost 2 bases, and 11 bases lay in between. CDR1 SEHNR and CDR2 FQNEAQ come from the germline V gene (reference sequence). The CDR3 has 15 residues. The CDR3 loop is CASSLGVGFNTEAFF. Here the CDR3 DNA reads TGTGCCAGCAGCTTAGGAGTCGGGTTTAACACTGAAGCTTTCTTT.

The chain links TRBV30 to TRBJ2-5, with D perhaps matching TRBD1 (8 bases). Between the trimmed V and J ends, which lost 5 bases and 5 bases, there was a span of 33 bases. Germline V gives CDR1 GTSNPN, CDR2 SVGIG (reference sequence). The CDR3 runs to 19 residues. The CDR3 DNA reads as TGTGCCTGGGGGGGGGATCCTCGCGTACGGGACAGGCCCCTGGAGACCCAGTACTTC. Protein sequence: CAWGGDPRVRDRPLETQYF.

V is TRBV7-9 and J is TRBJ2-5, with D maybe TRBD1 (5 bases). V was pared by 3 bases and J by 4 bases, with 12 bases between. In germline, CDR1 is SEHNR, CDR2 FQNEAQ (reference sequence). The CDR3 covers 14 residues. In DNA form, the CDR3 reads TGTGCCAGCAGCTTGGACATCACGAGAGAGACCCAGTACTTC. Encoded protein: CASSLDITRETQYF.

This clonotype has a handful of counts. The V and J genes are TRBV20-1 and TRBJ2-7, with 7 bases matching TRBD2. There are 12 residues in the CDR3. Germline V lookup: CDR1 DFQATT, CDR2 SNEGSKA (reference sequence). V lost 1 base and J lost 9; bases outside the gene matches: 6. CDR3 coding DNA: TGCAGTGCTAGAGCGGGGAGGGATTCGCAGTACTTC. It translates to CSARAGRDSQYF.

This clonotype was counted between two and nine times. The chain has TRBV20-1 and TRBJ1-2; TRBD1 matches at 9 bases. Trimming cost V 6 bases and J 4 bases; bases outside gene matches: 3. The CDR3 runs 12 residues. In germline, CDR1 is DFQATT, CDR2 SNEGSKA (reference sequence). CDR3 in DNA: TGCAGTGCCACAGGGGGCAGCTATGGCTACACCTTC. Its protein is CSATGGSYGYTF.

The chain employs TRBV13 and TRBJ2-1; the match to TRBD2 covers 10 bases. The CDR3 consists of 15 residues. The V gene end was trimmed by 5 bases and the J gene end by 3 bases; junction bases not matched to a gene: 4. From germline, CDR1 is PRHDT and CDR2 FYEKMQ (reference sequence). CDR3 sequence: CASSTSSGGYNEQFF. For the CDR3, the DNA is TGTGCCAGCAGCACTTCTAGCGGGGGCTACAATGAGCAGTTCTTC. Based on the CDR3 plus reference TRBV13 and TRBJ2-1, the full variable domain is AAGVIQSPRHLIKEKRETATLKCYPIPRHDTVYWYQQGPGQDPQFLISFYEKMQSDKGSIPDRFSAQQFSDYHSELNMSSLELGDSALYFCASSTSSGGYNEQFFGPGTRLTVL.